Listed below are T cell receptor beta chains from one sample, sequenced in a study of control samples from healthy donors and cancer patients. Sequenced by immunoSEQ multiplex PCR; TCRdb stores in-frame clones only, minus some. Among roughly 47,000 clones listed, 87% were seen once. The sample was PBMCs. The source is a woman aged 55-69 years with lung cancer. The CDR3 runs from the conserved cysteine through the conserved F or W. Each record gives: V gene, J gene, CDR3 protein.

v_gene: TRBV7-6; j_gene: TRBJ2-2; CDR3aa: CASSPTSGRTGELFF
v_gene: TRBV19; j_gene: TRBJ2-1; CDR3aa: CATAPTFPYNEQFF
v_gene: TRBV30; j_gene: TRBJ1-2; CDR3aa: CAWSVGGSYGYTF
v_gene: TRBV19; j_gene: TRBJ2-2; CDR3aa: CASKRGSNTGELFF
v_gene: TRBV29-1; j_gene: TRBJ1-2; CDR3aa: CSVQGVTNYGYTF
v_gene: TRBV24-1; j_gene: TRBJ1-1; CDR3aa: CATRATGEAFF
v_gene: TRBV10-1; j_gene: TRBJ1-6; CDR3aa: CASSGGTIGSPLHF
v_gene: TRBV7-2; j_gene: TRBJ2-1; CDR3aa: CASRSPGDEQFF
v_gene: TRBV19; j_gene: TRBJ2-7; CDR3aa: CASSIGESVTYEQYF
v_gene: TRBV5-1; j_gene: TRBJ2-1; CDR3aa: CASSGKPGQGGNEQFF
v_gene: TRBV18; j_gene: TRBJ2-7; CDR3aa: CASSLAGTFYEQYF
v_gene: TRBV4-1; j_gene: TRBJ2-7; CDR3aa: CASSQEPRTYYEQYF
v_gene: TRBV7-2; j_gene: TRBJ2-7; CDR3aa: CASSLGWTSNEQYF
v_gene: TRBV5-1; j_gene: TRBJ1-1; CDR3aa: CASRGDPNTEAFF